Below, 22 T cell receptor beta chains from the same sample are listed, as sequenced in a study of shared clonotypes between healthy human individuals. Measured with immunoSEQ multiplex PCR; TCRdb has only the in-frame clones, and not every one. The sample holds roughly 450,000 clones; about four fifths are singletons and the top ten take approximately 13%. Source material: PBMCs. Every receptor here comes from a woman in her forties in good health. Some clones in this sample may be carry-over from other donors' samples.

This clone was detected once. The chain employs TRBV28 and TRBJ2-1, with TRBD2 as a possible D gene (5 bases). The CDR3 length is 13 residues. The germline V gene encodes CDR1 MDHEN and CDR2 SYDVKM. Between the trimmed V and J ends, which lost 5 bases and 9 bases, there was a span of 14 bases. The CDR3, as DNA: TGTGCCAGCAGTCCTTCGGGGTCCATTGAGCAGTTCTTC. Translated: CASSPSGSIEQFF.

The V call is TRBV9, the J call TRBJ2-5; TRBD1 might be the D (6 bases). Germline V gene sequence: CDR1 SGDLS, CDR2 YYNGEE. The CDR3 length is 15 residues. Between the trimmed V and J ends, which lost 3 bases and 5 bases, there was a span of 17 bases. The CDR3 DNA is TGTGCCAGCAGCGCAGGGGCAAATTATGGGGAGACCCAGTACTTC. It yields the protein CASSAGANYGETQYF.

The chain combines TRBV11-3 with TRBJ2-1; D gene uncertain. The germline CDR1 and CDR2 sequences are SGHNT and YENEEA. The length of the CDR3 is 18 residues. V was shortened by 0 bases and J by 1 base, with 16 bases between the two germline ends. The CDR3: CASSLEGTAAKSYNEQFF. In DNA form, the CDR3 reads TGTGCCAGCAGCTTAGAAGGTACGGCGGCTAAGTCCTACAATGAGCAGTTCTTC.

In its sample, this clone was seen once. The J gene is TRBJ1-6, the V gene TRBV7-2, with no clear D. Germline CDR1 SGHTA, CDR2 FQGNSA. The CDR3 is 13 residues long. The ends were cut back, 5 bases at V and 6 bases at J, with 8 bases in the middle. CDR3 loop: CASSPRVNSPLHF. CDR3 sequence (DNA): TGTGCCAGCAGCCCACGAGTTAATTCACCCCTCCACTTT.

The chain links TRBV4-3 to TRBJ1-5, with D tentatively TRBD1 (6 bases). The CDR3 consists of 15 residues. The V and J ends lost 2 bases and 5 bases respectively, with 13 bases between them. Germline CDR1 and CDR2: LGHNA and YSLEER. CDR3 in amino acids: CASSQRQGLDQPQHF. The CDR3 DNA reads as TGCGCCAGCAGCCAACGCCAGGGGTTGGATCAGCCCCAGCATTTT.

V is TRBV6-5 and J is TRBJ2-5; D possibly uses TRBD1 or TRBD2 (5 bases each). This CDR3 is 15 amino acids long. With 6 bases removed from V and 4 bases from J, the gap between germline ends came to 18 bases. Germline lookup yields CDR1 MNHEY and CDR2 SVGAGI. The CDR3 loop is CASSHLGGGLETQYF. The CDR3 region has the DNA TGTGCCAGCAGCCACCTTGGGGGTGGGTTAGAGACCCAGTACTTC.

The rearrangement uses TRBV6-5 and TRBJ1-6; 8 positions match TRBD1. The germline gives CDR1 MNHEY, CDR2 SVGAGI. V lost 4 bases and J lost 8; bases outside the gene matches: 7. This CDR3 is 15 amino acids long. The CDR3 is CASSSLDRVDSPLHF. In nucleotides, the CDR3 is TGTGCCAGCAGTTCCCTGGACAGGGTTGATTCACCCCTCCACTTT.

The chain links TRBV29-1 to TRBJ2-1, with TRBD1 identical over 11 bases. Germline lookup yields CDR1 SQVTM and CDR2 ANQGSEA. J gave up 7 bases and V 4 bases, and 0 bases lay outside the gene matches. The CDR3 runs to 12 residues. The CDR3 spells CSVGDRGNEQFF. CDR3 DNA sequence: TGCAGCGTTGGGGACAGGGGGAATGAGCAGTTCTTC.

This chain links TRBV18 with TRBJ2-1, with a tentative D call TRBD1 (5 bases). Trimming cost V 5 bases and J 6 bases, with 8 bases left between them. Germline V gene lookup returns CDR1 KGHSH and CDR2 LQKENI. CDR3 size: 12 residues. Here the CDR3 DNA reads TGTGCCAGCTCAAGGGGTAGCAATGAGCAGTTCTTC. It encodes CASSRGSNEQFF.

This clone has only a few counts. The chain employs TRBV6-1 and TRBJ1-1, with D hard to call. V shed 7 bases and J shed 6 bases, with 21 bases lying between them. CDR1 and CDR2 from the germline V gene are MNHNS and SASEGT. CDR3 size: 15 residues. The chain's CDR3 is CASTHGKSGSPEAFF. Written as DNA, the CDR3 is TGTGCCAGCACCCATGGAAAGTCAGGATCTCCTGAAGCTTTCTTT.

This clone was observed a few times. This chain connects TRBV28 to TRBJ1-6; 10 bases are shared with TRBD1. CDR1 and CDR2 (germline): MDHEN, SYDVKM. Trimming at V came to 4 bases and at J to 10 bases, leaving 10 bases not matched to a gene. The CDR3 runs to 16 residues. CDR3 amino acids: CASSSSDGTGVSPLHF. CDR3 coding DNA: TGTGCCAGCAGTTCATCCGACGGGACAGGGGTGTCACCCCTCCACTTT.

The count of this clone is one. DNA of the CDR3: TGTGCCAGCACCCAACCCCCCCGGAACTACGAGCAGTACTTC. This encodes CASTQPPRNYEQYF. The chain links TRBV5-4 to TRBJ2-7; the D is unclear. Germline CDR1 SGHNT, CDR2 YYREEE (reference sequence). The V end was cut by 6 bases, the J end by 3 bases, with 16 bases between. This CDR3 has 14 residues.

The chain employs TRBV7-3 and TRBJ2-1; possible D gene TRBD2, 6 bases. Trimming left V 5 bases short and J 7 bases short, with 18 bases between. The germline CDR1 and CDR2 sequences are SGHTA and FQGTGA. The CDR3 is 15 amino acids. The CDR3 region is CASSRGQKGGNEQFF. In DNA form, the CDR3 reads TGTGCCAGCAGCCGTGGACAAAAGGGAGGAAATGAGCAGTTCTTC.

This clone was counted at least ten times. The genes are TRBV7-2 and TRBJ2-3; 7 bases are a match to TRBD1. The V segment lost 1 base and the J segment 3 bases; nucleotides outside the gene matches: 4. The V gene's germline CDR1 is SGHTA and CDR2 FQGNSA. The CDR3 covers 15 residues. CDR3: CASSLEGRGTDTQYF. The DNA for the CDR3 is TGTGCCAGCAGCTTAGAGGGCAGGGGGACAGATACGCAGTATTTT.

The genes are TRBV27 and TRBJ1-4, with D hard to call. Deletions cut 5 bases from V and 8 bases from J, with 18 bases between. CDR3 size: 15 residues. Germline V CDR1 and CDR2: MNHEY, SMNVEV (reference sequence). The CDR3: CASSVDHLKSEKLFF. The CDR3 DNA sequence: TGTGCCAGCAGTGTCGATCATTTAAAGAGCGAAAAACTGTTTTTT.

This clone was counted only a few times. CDR3 sequence (DNA): TGTGCCAGCAGGACCGACAGCCTCGGAAACACCATATATTTT. This sequence encodes CASRTDSLGNTIYF. This chain links TRBV6-5 with TRBJ1-3; tentative D call: TRBD1 (5 bases). With 6 bases removed from V and 4 bases from J, the gap between germline ends came to 13 bases. The CDR3 contains 14 residues. Germline V lookup: CDR1 MNHEY, CDR2 SVGAGI.

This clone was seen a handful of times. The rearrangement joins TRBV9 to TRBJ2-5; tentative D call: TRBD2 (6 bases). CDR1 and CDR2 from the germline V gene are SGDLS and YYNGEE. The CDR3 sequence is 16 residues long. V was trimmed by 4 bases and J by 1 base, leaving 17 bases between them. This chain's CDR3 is CASSPRYRGIQETQYF. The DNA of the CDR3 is TGTGCCAGCAGCCCCCGGTATCGGGGGATCCAAGAGACCCAGTACTTC. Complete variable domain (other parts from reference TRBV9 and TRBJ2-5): DSGVTQTPKHLITATGQRVTLRCSPRSGDLSVYWYQQSLDQGLQFLIQYYNGEERAKGNILERFSAQQFPDLHSELNLSSLELGDSALYFCASSPRYRGIQETQYFGPGTRLLVL.

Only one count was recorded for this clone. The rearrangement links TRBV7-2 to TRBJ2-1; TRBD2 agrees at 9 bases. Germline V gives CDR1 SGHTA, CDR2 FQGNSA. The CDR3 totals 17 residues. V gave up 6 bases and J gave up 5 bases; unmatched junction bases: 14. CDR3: CASSSILQTSGHNEQFF. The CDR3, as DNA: TGTGCCAGCAGTTCCATTCTTCAGACTAGCGGTCACAATGAGCAGTTCTTC.

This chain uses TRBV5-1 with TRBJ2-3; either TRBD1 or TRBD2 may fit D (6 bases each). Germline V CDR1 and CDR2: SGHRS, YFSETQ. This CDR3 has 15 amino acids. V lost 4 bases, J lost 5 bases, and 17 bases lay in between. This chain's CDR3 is CASSLGGHIEDTQYF. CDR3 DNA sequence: TGCGCCAGCAGCCTGGGGGGCCACATAGAAGATACGCAGTATTTT.

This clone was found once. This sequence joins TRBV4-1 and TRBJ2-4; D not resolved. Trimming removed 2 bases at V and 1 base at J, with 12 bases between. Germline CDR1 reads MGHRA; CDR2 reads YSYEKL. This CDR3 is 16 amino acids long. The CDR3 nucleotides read TGCGCCAGCAGCCAACCCTTGAGCAGGGCCAAAAACATTCAGTACTTC. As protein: CASSQPLSRAKNIQYF.

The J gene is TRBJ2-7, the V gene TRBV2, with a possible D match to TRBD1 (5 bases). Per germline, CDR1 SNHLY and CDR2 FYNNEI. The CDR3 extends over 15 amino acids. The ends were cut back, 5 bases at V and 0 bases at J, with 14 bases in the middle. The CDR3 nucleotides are TGTGCCAGCAGTATCGGCCAGGGCGTCTCCTACGAGCAGTACTTC. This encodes CASSIGQGVSYEQYF.

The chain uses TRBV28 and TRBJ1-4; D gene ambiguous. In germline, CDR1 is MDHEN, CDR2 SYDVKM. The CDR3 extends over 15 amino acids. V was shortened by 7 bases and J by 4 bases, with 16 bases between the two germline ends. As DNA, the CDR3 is TGTGCCAGCACTAGATACGGGGTTGGTAATGAAAAACTGTTTTTT. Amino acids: CASTRYGVGNEKLFF.